The next 8 T cell receptor beta chains were all read from a single sample in a study of blood T cell repertoires in COVID-19 (dated by TCRdb to 2018 to 2021). The library was built by means of the immunoSEQ multiplex PCR assay. TCRdb obtained this table from immuneACCESS and retained in-frame rearrangements with V and J assigned. These tables miss some clones; where compared with another copy, unresolved V genes account for less than half of the shortfall, and the remainder is unexplained. Across this sample there are some 14,000 clones, with roughly 84% seen only once. Clones ranked in the top ten supply roughly 30% of the sample. The sequenced material came from peripheral blood. The source of these receptors is a woman aged 45-65 years with active or convalescent COVID-19.

This chain joins TRBV15 and TRBJ2-2; tentatively, D is TRBD2 (7 bases). V was cut by 4 bases and J by 4 bases, with 16 bases left in between. The CDR3 is 16 amino acids. CDR1 and CDR2 (germline): LNHNV, YYDKDF (reference sequence). The CDR3 is CATSIGGLLGTGELFF. The CDR3 DNA sequence: TGTGCCACCAGCATAGGGGGACTACTAGGCACCGGGGAGCTGTTTTTT.

The genes are TRBV7-9 and TRBJ2-2, with 8 bases aligning to TRBD1. The CDR3 runs to 15 residues. Germline values: CDR1 SEHNR, CDR2 FQNEAQ (reference sequence). The J segment lost 2 bases and the V segment lost 5 bases, leaving 4 bases of the junction unmatched. The CDR3 DNA follows: TGTGCCAGCAGCGGAGGACAGGGCAACACCGGGGAGCTGTTTTTT. As protein: CASSGGQGNTGELFF.

The gene calls are TRBV13 and TRBJ2-7, with 8 bases identical to TRBD2. J was trimmed by 0 bases and V by 5 bases; bases with no gene match: 6. Germline CDR1 PRHDT, CDR2 FYEKMQ (reference sequence). This CDR3 has 15 amino acids. The CDR3 region is CASSQLAASSYEQYF. CDR3 nucleotide sequence: TGTGCCAGCAGCCAACTAGCGGCGAGCTCCTACGAGCAGTACTTC.

The chain joins TRBV19 to TRBJ1-5; 11 bases match TRBD1. The CDR3 totals 18 residues. V trimming: 4 bases; J trimming: 2 bases; junction bases outside the gene matches: 10. CDR1 LNHDA and CDR2 SQIVND come from the germline V gene (reference sequence). CDR3 DNA sequence: TGTGCCAGTAGTACCCACGGACAGGGGGCATTAGGCAATCAGCCCCAGCATTTT. This codes for CASSTHGQGALGNQPQHF.

V gene TRBV5-6 combines with J gene TRBJ1-1; D is uncertain. V was cut by 1 base and J by 3 bases, with 7 bases left in between. Germline loops: CDR1 SGHDT, CDR2 YYEEEE. This CDR3 is built from 13 residues. Written as DNA, the CDR3 is TGTGCCAGCAGCTTGATGGGAGACACTGAAGCTTTCTTT. It yields the protein CASSLMGDTEAFF.

The V call is TRBV5-8, the J call TRBJ2-1, with a tentative D call TRBD2 (6 bases). V was clipped by 4 bases and J by 2 bases, with 13 bases between them. Per germline, CDR1 SGHTS and CDR2 YDEGEE. The CDR3 is 15 residues long. As DNA, the CDR3 is TGTGCCAGCAGCCGACAAGGCGGGACCTACAATGAGCAGTTCTTC. Protein sequence: CASSRQGGTYNEQFF.

The V gene is TRBV5-1, the J gene TRBJ2-1; D gene unclear. CDR3 length: 13 amino acids. V was cut by 0 bases and J by 7 bases, with 8 bases left in between. Germline loops: CDR1 SGHRS, CDR2 YFSETQ. The CDR3 bases are TGCGCCAGCAGCTTGGGCAGTCAGAATGAGCAGTTCTTC. Its translation is CASSLGSQNEQFF. Full variable domain (outside the CDR3, taken from reference TRBV5-1 and TRBJ2-1): KAGVTQTPRYLIKTRGQQVTLSCSPISGHRSVSWYQQTPGQGLQFLFEYFSETQRNKGNFPGRFSGRQFSNSRSEMNVSTLELGDSALYLCASSLGSQNEQFFGPGTRLTVL.

The V and J genes are TRBV30 and TRBJ2-3, with D perhaps TRBD2 (6 bases). The V end lost 0 bases, the J end lost 1 base, and 8 bases lay between the germline ends. This CDR3 has 14 residues. Germline V gene lookup returns CDR1 GTSNPN and CDR2 SVGIG (reference sequence). The CDR3 is CAWSVGGGTDTQYF. The CDR3 DNA is TGTGCCTGGAGTGTGGGCGGGGGCACAGATACGCAGTATTTT.